This T cell receptor beta chain derives from a study of T-cell reconstitution after alpha-beta-depleted transplantation in children. In this sample, this clonotype turned up a few times. A TCRbeta library incorporating unique molecular identifiers was prepared. TCRdb re-called the PCR reads with MiXCR, one entry per CDR3 protein. The sample gives about 980,000 distinct CDR3 sequences, under 30% of which show up once; 25% to 35% is in the top ten. CDR3 length equals 12 residues. The V gene lost 4 bases and the J gene lost 1 base, with 8 bases spanning the gap. CDR1 and CDR2 from the germline V gene are DFQATT and SNEGSKA (reference sequence).

This chain joins TRBV20-1 and TRBJ2-7; D is unresolved. The sequencing here drew on PBMCs, mostly from graft donor cells, taken 360 days after TCRalphabeta/CD19-depleted stem cell transplant. The clonotype was recovered from a boy in the first two years of life who had a stem cell transplant for SCID, so the T cells may come from the graft donor. CDR3 sequence: CSAIRNSYEQYF. The CDR3 DNA reads as TGCAGTGCTATCCGGAATTCCTACGAGCAGTACTTC.